The sequence of this TCR beta chain was determined in a study of identical twins. The V segment lost 4 bases and the J segment 0 bases; nucleotides outside the gene matches: 6. The CDR3 is made up of 17 amino acids. From germline, CDR1 is SGHTA and CDR2 FQGTGA. MiXCR was run by TCRdb on the 5' RACE reads, yielding one entry per CDR3 protein. Counted here are 250,000 or so distinct CDR3 sequences, roughly 7% occurring once; the ten biggest clones make up around 3.4%. The data also belong to a second study, concerning yellow fever vaccine responses in identical twins.

The clonotype comes from a young woman in good health. The chain carries TRBV7-3 and TRBJ2-5; 12 nucleotides align to TRBD2. Sequencing was done on a sample of memory (CD45RO+) T cells sorted from blood. CDR3 loop: CASSSSSGGVNQETQYF. CDR3 coding DNA: TGTGCCAGCAGCTCTTCTAGCGGGGGGGTTAACCAAGAGACCCAGTACTTC.